The clone carrying this TCR beta chain was detected ten times or more. The antigen is undetermined. This sample is drawn from a study of T cell repertoires in cytomegalovirus infection. Study summary: Public TCR beta signatures provided an indication of both CMV infection and a matching HLA type.

With 5 bases clipped from V and 5 bases from J, the junction kept 8 bases outside the gene matches. CDR1 and CDR2 (germline): SGHTA, FQGNSA. This CDR3 has 14 amino acids. TCRdb reprocessed the reads with MiXCR, giving one entry per CDR3 protein. The sample has nearly 450,000 distinct CDR3 sequences, 25% to 40% seen once. Study-wide results and caveats: Cumulated frequencies of public TCR beta families served to identify carriers of CMV plus the relevant HLA. The ex vivo response was dominated by HLA-C-restricted CMV-specific TCR beta clonotypes.

Sequences were obtained from PBMCs. V gene TRBV7-2 combines with J gene TRBJ2-5; 7 nucleotides line up with TRBD2. The TCR was taken from a human donor in good health (CMV status not recorded). Some clones in this sample may be carry-over from other donors' samples. In DNA, the CDR3 is TGTGCCAGCAGCCCAGTAGGCGGGAGTGAGACCCAGTACTTC. Translation gives CASSPVGGSETQYF.